The entry below describes one T cell receptor (beta chain). These data originate in a study of blood T cells in healthy people across ages. V dropped 3 bases and J dropped 4; count of bases not matched to a gene: 8. In germline, CDR1 is SQVTM, CDR2 ANQGSEA. The CDR3 has 14 amino acids. Then a second PCR, running roughly 7 to 11 cycles, was carried out with a sample-barcoded 5' primer and a J-beta primer mix. TCRdb recomputed calls from the 5' RACE reads with MiXCR, one row per CDR3 protein. The data contain over 750,000 distinct CDR3 sequences, about 25% of them singletons. These data are also associated with another study on T cells of mothers and their children.

Sequencing was done on a sample of blood. The TCR sequence derives from a boy aged 5-17 years in good health. V is TRBV29-1 and J is TRBJ2-5, with 7 bases aligning to TRBD1. The CDR3 region has the DNA TGCAGCGTTGACAAGACAGGGCAGACAGAGACCCAGTACTTC. Amino acid sequence: CSVDKTGQTETQYF.